The clone carrying this TCR beta chain showed up just a few times. The sample originates from a study of blood T cell repertoires in COVID-19. Study-wide context: Samples came from the United States, Italy and Spain, spanning acute and convalescent COVID-19. T cells, B-cell-depleted T cells, or PBMCs provided the cDNA or gDNA that served as material.

Per the study methods: Nucleated cell counts were estimated from reference gene primer amplification. Method: immunoSEQ multiplex PCR; TCRdb's copy keeps in-frame clones and lacks some. The V and J calls and the clone size are those of that table, but D and trimming were determined from the DNA. This repertoire shows 200,000 to 250,000 clones, just under 85% found once; its top ten account for 1.3%. The age range of participants was 18 to 89 years, with residence in about two dozen US areas. CDR3 length: 15 residues. V shed 1 base, J shed 6 bases, and the junction held 6 bases outside the gene matches. Per the germline V gene, CDR1 is MNHEY and CDR2 is SVGEGT.

The material sequenced was PBMCs or T cells enriched from blood (not recorded which). This sequence joins TRBV6-2 or TRBV6-3 and TRBJ1-2; TRBD1 aligns across 9 bases. This clonotype originated in a middle-aged woman with acute COVID-19. This CDR3 is CASSYFGQGRNGYTF. The CDR3 nucleotides are TGTGCCAGCAGTTACTTCGGACAGGGGAGGAATGGCTACACCTTC.